This passage covers 21 T cell receptor beta chains from one sample sequenced in a study of blood T cell repertoires in COVID-19. Measured with immunoSEQ multiplex PCR; TCRdb has only the in-frame clones, and not every one. The sample carries 150,000 to 200,000 clones, around nine tenths recorded once. Sequences were obtained from peripheral blood. These receptors were collected from a young woman who had recovered from COVID-19.

This clone has only one observation. The chain joins TRBV7-9 to TRBJ1-2; D possibly corresponds to TRBD1 (6 bases). This CDR3 spans 14 amino acids. Germline V gives CDR1 SEHNR, CDR2 FQNEAQ (reference sequence). The ends were cut back, 6 bases at V and 2 bases at J, with 13 bases in the middle. This CDR3 reads CASSQEGGNYGYTF. DNA for the CDR3: TGTGCCAGCAGTCAAGAGGGGGGGAACTATGGCTACACCTTC. The entire variable domain, with the rest obtained from reference TRBV7-9 and TRBJ1-2, is as follows: DTGVSQNPRHKITKRGQNVTFRCDPISEHNRLYWYRQTLGQGPEFLTYFQNEAQLEKSRLLSDRFSAERPKGSFSTLEIQRTEQGDSAMYLCASSQEGGNYGYTFGSGTRLTVV.

A single count supports this clone. The chain carries TRBV6-5 and TRBJ1-6; D gene uncertain. The CDR3 is 10 residues long. V was pared by 8 bases and J by 8 bases, with 4 bases between. Germline V gene sequence: CDR1 MNHEY, CDR2 SVGAGI. The CDR3 is CASGDSPLHF. The CDR3 nucleotides read TGTGCCAGCGGAGATTCACCCCTCCACTTT.

A few counts support this clone. The rearrangement uses TRBV11-1 and TRBJ2-7; 12 bases match TRBD2. Germline CDR1 and CDR2: SGHAT and FQDESV (reference sequence). The V gene end was trimmed by 5 bases and the J gene end by 3 bases; junction bases not matched to a gene: 5. The CDR3 covers 15 residues. Here the CDR3 DNA reads TGTGCCAGCAGCCCCGGGACTAGCGGGTTCTACGAGCAGTACGTC. Its protein is CASSPGTSGFYEQYV.

This chain connects TRBV9 to TRBJ2-7; 9 bases align to TRBD1. The V gene's germline CDR1 is SGDLS and CDR2 YYNGEE. After removal of 4 bases from V and 2 bases from J, the junction contained 4 bases not matched to a gene. The CDR3 is made up of 14 amino acids. In DNA, the CDR3 is TGTGCCAGCAGCCCCCGGACAGGGGCCTACGAGCAGTACTTC. Translated: CASSPRTGAYEQYF.

The chain combines TRBV7-2 with TRBJ2-3; TRBD2 is a possible D gene (5 bases). The V end lost 2 bases, the J end lost 7 bases, and 16 bases lay between the germline ends. This CDR3 spans 15 amino acids. Germline CDR1 and CDR2: SGHTA and FQGNSA. CDR3 DNA: TGTGCCAGCAGCTTATTTGTATCGAGGGAGCATACGCAGTATTTT. Protein: CASSLFVSREHTQYF.

This chain uses TRBV19 with TRBJ2-2, with D hard to call. CDR3 length equals 11 residues. Germline assignment: CDR1 LNHDA and CDR2 SQIVND (reference sequence). Trimming cost V 6 bases and J 7 bases, with 6 bases left between them. CDR3 region: CASRASGELFF. The CDR3 region has the DNA TGTGCCAGTAGGGCTAGCGGGGAGCTGTTTTTT.

The chain carries TRBV7-9 and TRBJ2-5; D ambiguous. The CDR3 has 13 residues. Germline lookup yields CDR1 SEHNR and CDR2 FQNEAQ (reference sequence). The V end lost 8 bases, the J end lost 1 base, and 11 bases lay between the germline ends. The CDR3 DNA reads TGTGCCAGCGTCAGAAACCCCCAAGAGACCCAGTACTTC. It is translated as CASVRNPQETQYF.

This clone was seen just once. V gene TRBV24-1 combines with J gene TRBJ2-2; D is possibly TRBD2 (5 bases). Trimming pared 1 base from V and 2 bases from J, leaving 10 bases between. Germline CDR1 and CDR2: KGHDR and SFDVKD. The CDR3 covers 16 residues. The CDR3 loop reads CATSDFTTINTGELFF. CDR3 coding DNA: TGTGCCACCAGTGATTTTACGACTATTAACACCGGGGAGCTGTTTTTT.

J is TRBJ1-2 and V is TRBV11-3; D is possibly TRBD1 (6 bases). Germline V gene lookup returns CDR1 SGHNT and CDR2 YENEEA. The length of the CDR3 is 13 residues. The V end was cut by 1 base, the J end by 8 bases, with 11 bases between. CDR3 DNA: TGTGCCAGCAGCTTAGGAACAGGGCGCGGCTACACCTTC. Its translation: CASSLGTGRGYTF.

J is TRBJ2-1 and V is TRBV4-1; the D is unclear. Trimming took 4 bases from V and 4 from J, leaving 14 bases between them. CDR1 is MGHRA, CDR2 YSYEKL, per germline. The CDR3 is made up of 15 amino acids. In DNA form, the CDR3 reads TGCGCCAGCAGCCCGTACAGCAGTCCTTACAATGAGCAGTTCTTC. Residues: CASSPYSSPYNEQFF.

This clone turned up a few times. The same CDR3 can be traced to other DNA sequences in this sample. The chain uses TRBV5-4 and TRBJ2-2; TRBD2 agrees at 15 bases. The germline V gene has CDR1 SGHNT and CDR2 YYREEE (reference sequence). The CDR3 is made up of 17 amino acids. The junction had 6 bases not matched to a gene; V was cut back by 4 bases and J by 5 bases. The CDR3 loop is CASSPGLAGGRTGELFF. CDR3 coding DNA: TGTGCCAGCAGCCCGGGACTAGCGGGGGGAAGGACCGGGGAGCTGTTTTTT.

J is TRBJ1-2 and V is TRBV25-1; weak D call: TRBD1 (5 bases). The CDR3 has 16 amino acids. Per germline, CDR1 MGHDK and CDR2 SYGVNS. V was trimmed by 3 bases and J by 7 bases, leaving 21 bases between them. The CDR3 is CASSDLLGANLGGYTF. For the CDR3, the DNA is TGTGCCAGCAGTGACCTATTAGGGGCCAATCTCGGTGGCTACACCTTC.

CDR3 sequence (DNA): TGTGGCACCTACGAACCCGGGACAGGGCCCTACGAGCAGTACGTC. Amino acids: CGTYEPGTGPYEQYV. The chain uses TRBV27 and TRBJ2-7; 9 positions agree with TRBD1. CDR3 length equals 15 residues. Germline V CDR1 and CDR2: MNHEY, SMNVEV (reference sequence).

This clone was counted a few times. The rearrangement links TRBV18 to TRBJ2-1; the D gene is possibly TRBD1 (5 bases). V lost 4 bases and J 1 base, leaving 11 bases between the germline ends. The CDR3 length is 15 residues. Looked up from germline, CDR1 is KGHSH and CDR2 is LQKENI. The CDR3 nucleotides read TGTGCCAGCTCACACCTACAGGATTCCTACAATGAGCAGTTCTTC. The encoded protein is CASSHLQDSYNEQFF.

V is TRBV14 and J is TRBJ1-2; TRBD1 agrees at 8 bases. The CDR3 is made up of 18 amino acids. Per germline, CDR1 SGHDN and CDR2 FVKESK. V lost 3 bases, J lost 1 base, and 13 bases stayed unmatched. The CDR3 DNA reads as TGTGCCAGCAGCCAGGCTAAACCCGGGACAGGATATAACTATGGCTACACCTTC. Encoded protein: CASSQAKPGTGYNYGYTF.

V gene TRBV7-2 combines with J gene TRBJ1-2; TRBD1 aligns across 9 bases. V was clipped by 6 bases and J by 4 bases; unmatched bases: 6. CDR1 SGHTA and CDR2 FQGNSA come from the germline V gene. The CDR3 is 14 amino acids. The CDR3 region is CASRGQGGRYGYTF. In DNA form, the CDR3 reads TGTGCCAGCAGGGGACAGGGTGGCCGCTATGGCTACACCTTC.

The chain carries TRBV6-1 and TRBJ2-1, with a tentative D call TRBD1 (6 bases). The CDR3 runs 14 residues. CDR1 MNHNS and CDR2 SASEGT come from the germline V gene. Deletions cut 6 bases from V and 11 bases from J, with 20 bases between. CDR3 DNA sequence: TGTGCCAGCAGGGACTTCGGGACAACCCCAAAGCAGTTCTTC. Its protein product is CASRDFGTTPKQFF.

This chain uses TRBV19 with TRBJ1-3, with unresolved D. The V and J ends lost 9 bases and 1 base respectively, with 7 bases between them. The germline V gene has CDR1 LNHDA and CDR2 SQIVND (reference sequence). CDR3 length: 12 residues. This chain's CDR3 is CASETSGNTIYF. The CDR3 nucleotides are TGTGCCAGCGAGACTTCTGGAAACACCATATATTTT. Full variable domain (remainder filled in from reference TRBV19 and TRBJ1-3): DGGITQSPKYLFRKEGQNVTLSCEQNLNHDAMYWYRQDPGQGLRLIYYSQIVNDFQKGDIAEGYSVSREKKESFPLTVTSAQKNPTAFYLCASETSGNTIYFGEGSWLTVV.

V usage is TRBV5-8 and J usage is TRBJ1-1; 10 bases are shared with TRBD1. From germline, CDR1 is SGHTS and CDR2 YDEGEE. The length of the CDR3 is 16 residues. The trim removed 0 bases at V and 5 bases at J, leaving 7 bases unmatched. The CDR3 reads CASSLVLTGGATEAFF. The CDR3 DNA reads as TGTGCCAGCAGCTTGGTGTTGACAGGGGGCGCAACTGAAGCTTTCTTT.

This clone showed up just a few times. CDR3 sequence (DNA): TGTGCCAGCAGCTTCGCCGGGACAGGGATCTACGAGCAGTACTTC. Translated: CASSFAGTGIYEQYF. The genes are TRBV7-2 and TRBJ2-7; TRBD1 agrees at 9 bases. The V segment lost 3 bases and the J segment 3 bases; nucleotides outside the gene matches: 6. The CDR3 totals 15 residues. Germline CDR1 reads SGHTA; CDR2 reads FQGNSA.

The chain carries TRBV7-8 and TRBJ1-2; 8 bases agree with TRBD1. CDR3 length equals 15 residues. CDR1 SGHVS and CDR2 FQNEAQ come from the germline V gene. Trimming removed 5 bases from V and 0 bases from J; junction bases left unmatched: 5. CDR3 nucleotide sequence: TGTGCCAGCAGCACAAGGGACAGGTCTAACTATGGCTACACCTTC. Translating gives CASSTRDRSNYGYTF. The full variable domain, rest sourced from reference TRBV7-8 and TRBJ1-2, is GAGVSQSPRYKVAKRGQDVALRCDPISGHVSLFWYQQALGQGPEFLTYFQNEAQLDKSGLPSDRFFAERPEGSVSTLKIQRTQQEDSAVYLCASSTRDRSNYGYTFGSGTRLTVV.